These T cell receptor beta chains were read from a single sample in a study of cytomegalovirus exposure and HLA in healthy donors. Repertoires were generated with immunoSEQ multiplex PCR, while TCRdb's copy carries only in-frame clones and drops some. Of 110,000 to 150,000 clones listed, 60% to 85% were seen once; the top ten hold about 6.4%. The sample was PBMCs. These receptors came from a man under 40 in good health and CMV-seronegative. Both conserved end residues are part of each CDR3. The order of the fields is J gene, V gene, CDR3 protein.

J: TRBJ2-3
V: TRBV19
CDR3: CASSIPGFSTDTQYF

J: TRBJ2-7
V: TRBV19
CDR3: CASSDHGGSSYEQYF

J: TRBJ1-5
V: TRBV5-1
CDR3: CASSFDGSRGQPQHF

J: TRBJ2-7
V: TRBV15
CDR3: CATSRDLAEEAFEQYF

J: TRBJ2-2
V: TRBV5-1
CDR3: CASGVNRGRIGELFF

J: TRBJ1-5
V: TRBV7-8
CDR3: CASSLRGGTSNQPQHF

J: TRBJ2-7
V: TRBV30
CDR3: CAWSGAGQYF

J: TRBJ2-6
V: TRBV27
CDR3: CASSSELQGYGANGLTF

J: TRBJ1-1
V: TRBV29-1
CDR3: CSEPYGQDLTEAFF

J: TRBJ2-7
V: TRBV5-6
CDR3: CASSFRLSSSYEQYF

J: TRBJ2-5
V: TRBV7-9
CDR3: CASSLVPGQETQYF

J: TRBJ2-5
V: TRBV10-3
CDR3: CAISEDRAHQETQYF

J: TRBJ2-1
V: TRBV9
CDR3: CASSVIAGGQNRVEQFF